These 20 T cell receptor beta chains were all obtained from the same sample, sequenced in a study of shared clonotypes between healthy human individuals. The method was immunoSEQ multiplex PCR; TCRdb's version includes in-frame clones alone and lacks a portion of them. Here the sample spans under 750,000 clones, roughly two thirds being singletons. Material for sequencing was memory CD4+ T cells sorted from blood. This sample's subset: CD45RA-negative fraction. All receptors derive from a woman aged 25 to 39 in good health.

V usage is TRBV2 and J usage is TRBJ2-5, with D possibly being TRBD1 (5 bases). Trimming took off 6 bases at V and 0 bases at J, with 11 bases between the two ends. CDR1 is SNHLY, CDR2 FYNNEI, per germline. CDR3 size: 14 residues. CDR3 in DNA: TGTGCCAGCAGCAAGACAGACTACCAAGAGACCCAGTACTTC. It specifies CASSKTDYQETQYF.

Note on this clone: A read error may account for a junction end that differs from germline. The chain carries TRBV5-1 and TRBJ2-5; TRBD1 or TRBD2 may be the D gene (5 bases each). Germline V lookup: CDR1 SGHRS, CDR2 YFSETQ. The CDR3 extends over 14 amino acids. CDR3 sequence reads: CASSYFDGDPSRNF. CDR3 DNA: TGCGCCAGCAGCTATTTTGATGGGGACCCCTCTCGGAACTTC.

The V gene is TRBV28, the J gene TRBJ1-5, with a possible D match to TRBD1 (6 bases). Trimming stripped 6 bases from V and 3 bases from J, with 12 bases between. CDR3 length equals 14 residues. Per germline, CDR1 MDHEN and CDR2 SYDVKM. This CDR3 is CASRQGNYNQPQHF. For the CDR3, the DNA is TGTGCCAGCAGACAGGGAAATTACAATCAGCCCCAGCATTTT.

In this sample, this clone turned up a few times. The chain has TRBV4-2 and TRBJ2-7, with TRBD1 matching 7 bases. Germline CDR1 and CDR2: LGHNA and YNFKEQ. Trimming took 4 bases from V and 1 from J; bases not matched to a gene: 13. The CDR3 spans 17 residues. The CDR3 DNA sequence: TGTGCCAGCAGCCCACGAACAGGGGCCCTCCGGTCCTACGAGCAGTACTTC. Amino acids: CASSPRTGALRSYEQYF.

J is TRBJ2-7 and V is TRBV9, with D perhaps TRBD2 (5 bases). Trimming cost V 0 bases and J 3 bases, with 13 bases left between them. Germline V gene sequence: CDR1 SGDLS, CDR2 YYNGEE. The CDR3 length is 15 residues. CDR3 bases: TGTGCCAGCAGCGTAGGTGGACTTACTTTCTACGAGCAGTACTTC. Translation gives CASSVGGLTFYEQYF. The entire variable domain, with the rest obtained from reference TRBV9 and TRBJ2-7, is as follows: DSGVTQTPKHLITATGQRVTLRCSPRSGDLSVYWYQQSLDQGLQFLIQYYNGEERAKGNILERFSAQQFPDLHSELNLSSLELGDSALYFCASSVGGLTFYEQYFGPGTRLTVT.

This rearrangement joins TRBV6-1 to TRBJ1-2; TRBD1 agrees at 8 bases. J was trimmed by 7 bases and V by 4 bases; bases with no gene match: 2. The CDR3 contains 12 residues. Germline assignment: CDR1 MNHNS and CDR2 SASEGT. This CDR3 reads CASSVGTGGYTF. CDR3 bases: TGTGCCAGCAGTGTCGGGACAGGTGGCTACACCTTC.

This chain links TRBV19 with TRBJ1-5, with D possibly being TRBD1 (5 bases). V dropped 4 bases and J dropped 1 base, with 14 bases sitting between them. There are 16 residues in the CDR3. The germline gives CDR1 LNHDA, CDR2 SQIVND (reference sequence). In DNA form, the CDR3 reads TGTGCCAGTAGTACCGGGGACCGGAGGAGCAATCAGCCCCAGCATTTT. Translation: CASSTGDRRSNQPQHF.

About this clone: This sample also contains other DNA sequences that code for the same CDR3. This chain links TRBV10-3 with TRBJ1-5, with D perhaps matching TRBD1 (5 bases). The CDR3 totals 13 residues. Germline values: CDR1 ENHRY, CDR2 SYGVKD. Trimming took 4 bases from V and 4 from J, leaving 8 bases between them. The CDR3 is CAISAGHNQPQHF. CDR3 nucleotide sequence: TGTGCCATCAGTGCCGGACATAATCAGCCCCAGCATTTT.

The chain joins TRBV28 to TRBJ2-5; 7 bases match TRBD1. Germline trimming cut 4 bases from V and 5 bases from J; bases unmatched to any gene: 7. The CDR3 spans 14 residues. Germline-derived CDR1 and CDR2 are MDHEN and SYDVKM. In DNA, the CDR3 is TGTGCCAGCAGTTCACAGGGGCGGAGGGAGACCCAGTACTTC. Its protein product is CASSSQGRRETQYF.

The chain has TRBV19 and TRBJ1-1; the D is unclear. V lost 5 bases and J lost 1, with 17 bases in between. Germline-derived CDR1 and CDR2 are LNHDA and SQIVND (reference sequence). This CDR3 spans 16 amino acids. DNA for the CDR3: TGTGCCAGTAGTCTCCAGGACCGGCCGGGGAACACTGAAGCTTTCTTT. Protein product: CASSLQDRPGNTEAFF.

V usage is TRBV9 and J usage is TRBJ1-2; D may be TRBD1 (6 bases). From germline, CDR1 is SGDLS and CDR2 YYNGEE. The V end lost 3 bases, the J end lost 3 bases, and 12 bases lay between the germline ends. CDR3 length equals 14 residues. The CDR3 spells CASSDPRTDYGYTF. The CDR3 bases are TGTGCCAGCAGCGACCCGAGGACAGACTATGGCTACACCTTC.

The rearrangement links TRBV11-2 to TRBJ2-1; TRBD2 matches at 8 bases. Germline V gene data show CDR1 as SGHAT and CDR2 as FQNNGV. Losses at the gene ends were 5 bases for V and 10 bases for J; bases not matched to a gene: 13. The CDR3 is made up of 15 amino acids. The CDR3, as DNA: TGTGCCAGCAGCCCCCTAAGCGGGAGTAGGGGGGAGCAGTTCTTC. Its translation: CASSPLSGSRGEQFF.

V gene TRBV28 combines with J gene TRBJ2-3; 7 bases are shared with TRBD1. CDR3 length: 16 amino acids. V was clipped by 3 bases and J by 0 bases; unmatched bases: 6. CDR1 MDHEN and CDR2 SYDVKM come from the germline V gene. The CDR3 bases are TGTGCCAGCAGTTTGTCGACAGGGCCTAGCACAGATACGCAGTATTTT. This encodes CASSLSTGPSTDTQYF.

The J gene is TRBJ2-2, the V gene TRBV7-7; no clear D. Germline CDR1 SSHAT, CDR2 FNYEAQ (reference sequence). Trimming removed 7 bases at V and 4 bases at J, with 13 bases between. This CDR3 has 14 amino acids. CDR3 in DNA: TGTGCCAGCACCCCTACCTTACTCACCGGGGAGCTGTTTTTT. This sequence encodes CASTPTLLTGELFF.

The chain joins TRBV6-5 to TRBJ1-2; 10 nucleotides line up with TRBD1. Germline-derived CDR1 and CDR2 are MNHEY and SVGAGI. Trimming at V came to 2 bases and at J to 6 bases, leaving 3 bases not matched to a gene. The CDR3 sequence is 14 residues long. This chain's CDR3 is CASSYTGTGDGYTF. CDR3 in DNA: TGTGCCAGCAGTTACACAGGGACAGGGGATGGCTACACCTTC.

The chain links TRBV5-1 to TRBJ2-1; D may be TRBD1 or TRBD2 (5 bases each). This CDR3 comprises 16 residues. Germline lookup yields CDR1 SGHRS and CDR2 YFSETQ. Trimming cost V 3 bases and J 3 bases, with 16 bases left between them. In DNA form, the CDR3 reads TGCGCCAGCAGCTCCGAGGGGCGGTTCCTCTACAATGAGCAGTTCTTC. Protein: CASSSEGRFLYNEQFF.

The genes are TRBV4-1 and TRBJ1-1, with 7 bases matching TRBD1. Germline-derived CDR1 and CDR2 are MGHRA and YSYEKL. Germline trimming cut 4 bases from V and 1 base from J; bases unmatched to any gene: 6. The CDR3 runs to 15 residues. The CDR3 is CASSPLRTGNTEAFF. The CDR3 bases are TGCGCCAGCAGCCCCCTTCGGACAGGGAACACTGAAGCTTTCTTT.

The chain links TRBV5-1 to TRBJ2-7; D is perhaps TRBD2 (5 bases). Trimming removed 1 base at V and 2 bases at J, with 10 bases between. CDR1 is SGHRS and CDR2 is YFSETQ in the germline V gene. The CDR3 has 14 residues. The CDR3 DNA reads TGCGCCAGCAGCTTGAAGGGAGCCACCTACGAGCAGTACTTC. Protein product: CASSLKGATYEQYF.

The chain employs TRBV6-5 and TRBJ2-7, with unresolved D. V was pared by 0 bases and J by 0 bases, with 9 bases between. The CDR3 has 15 residues. Germline values: CDR1 MNHEY, CDR2 SVGAGI. CDR3 residues: CASSYSRNSSYEQYF. DNA for the CDR3: TGTGCCAGCAGTTACTCGAGGAACTCCTCCTACGAGCAGTACTTC.

The chain has TRBV6-5 and TRBJ2-7; 11 nucleotides agree with TRBD1. This CDR3 contains 15 residues. Germline V CDR1 and CDR2: MNHEY, SVGAGI. After removal of 4 bases from V and 6 bases from J, the junction contained 8 bases not matched to a gene. CDR3 bases: TGTGCCAGCAGTTCCCTAGGGACAGGGGGAGGCGAGCAGTACTTC. Its translation is CASSSLGTGGGEQYF.